The rows below give T cell receptor beta chains drawn from one sample of a study of naive CD8 T cells in extremely preterm neonates. The table came from immunoSEQ multiplex PCR; TCRdb's copy has only in-frame clones and leaves some out. This table has tens of thousands of clones, around 88% appearing once. Sequences were obtained from naive CD8+ T cells from cord blood. The receptor set was obtained from a boy who was born preterm. Both conserved end residues are part of each CDR3. D genes are given only for firm matches. Only some rows state a clone size, as once, few, many or a class for expanded clones.

v_call,clone_size,j_call,d_call,cdr3_nt,cdr3_aa
TRBV4-1,.,TRBJ1-5,.,TGCGCCAGCAGCCAAGAGGACAAAAATCAGCCCCAGCATTTT,CASSQEDKNQPQHF
TRBV6-7,.,TRBJ1-2,.,TGTGCCAGCAGTTACGGGACAAACTATGGCTACACCTTC,CASSYGTNYGYTF
TRBV13,.,TRBJ1-1,TRBD1,TGTGCCAGCAGCGACAGGGACACTGAAGCTTTCTTT,CASSDRDTEAFF
TRBV10-3,.,TRBJ2-7,.,TGTGCCATCAGTGACCAGGGCTACGAGCAGTACTTC,CAISDQGYEQYF
TRBV5-1,.,TRBJ1-1,.,TGCGCCAGCAGCTTGGTTACTATGAACACTGAAGCTTTCTTT,CASSLVTMNTEAFF
TRBV4-2,.,TRBJ1-1,TRBD1,TGTGCCAGCAGCCACACCGGGACAGGGAACACTGAAGCTTTCTTT,CASSHTGTGNTEAFF
TRBV6-5,few,TRBJ2-1,.,TGTGCCAGCAGTTACTCGACTAGCAATGAGCAGTTCTTC,CASSYSTSNEQFF
TRBV6-5,.,TRBJ2-7,TRBD2,TGTGCCAGCACTTACGGGGGGGGCTACGAGCAGTACTTC,CASTYGGGYEQYF
TRBV4-2,.,TRBJ2-3,.,TGTGCCAGCAGACTAGCAGAATCCACAGATACGCAGTATTTT,CASRLAESTDTQYF
TRBV4-1,.,TRBJ1-1,.,TGCGCCAGCAGCCAAGGGGCGAACACTGAAGCTTTCTTT,CASSQGANTEAFF
TRBV4-3,.,TRBJ2-6,TRBD1,TGCGCCAGCAGCTCGGACAGGTTCTCTGGGGCCAACGTCCTGACTTTC,CASSSDRFSGANVLTF
TRBV4-1,.,TRBJ2-7,.,TGCGCCAGCAGCCAAGGGGGCTCCTACGAGCAGTACTTC,CASSQGGSYEQYF
TRBV9,few,TRBJ1-2,.,TGTGCCAGCAGCGTAGGGACAGACTATGGCTACACCTTC,CASSVGTDYGYTF
TRBV7-6,.,TRBJ2-3,TRBD2,TGTGCCAGCAGCTTACTAGCGGGCACAGATACGCAGTATTTT,CASSLLAGTDTQYF
TRBV9,few,TRBJ2-7,.,TGTGCCAGCAGCGACTACGAGCAGTACTTC,CASSDYEQYF
TRBV25-1,.,TRBJ2-7,.,TGTGCCAGCAGTGAATATCCGGGACACTCCTACGAGCAGTACTTC,CASSEYPGHSYEQYF
TRBV27,.,TRBJ2-7,.,TGTGCCAGCAGTTTACGGGACACCTCCTACGAGCAGTACTTC,CASSLRDTSYEQYF
TRBV4-3,.,TRBJ2-2,TRBD2,TGCGCCAGCAGCCAAGTAGCTAGCGGGGAGTTCACCGGGGAGCTGTTTTTT,CASSQVASGEFTGELFF
TRBV9,.,TRBJ2-7,.,TGTGCCAGCAGCGTAGTTGCGGAAAGCTCCTACGAGCAGTACTTC,CASSVVAESSYEQYF
TRBV9,.,TRBJ2-7,TRBD1,TGTGCCAGCAGCGTTGGGACAGGGGTATACGAGCAGTACTTC,CASSVGTGVYEQYF
TRBV6-6,.,TRBJ1-2,TRBD1,TGTGCCAGCAGTTACGGGACAGGGGGCGGCTACACCTTC,CASSYGTGGGYTF
TRBV11-1,.,TRBJ2-3,.,TGTGCCAGCAGCTTAACGGGATTCACAGATACGCAGTATTTT,CASSLTGFTDTQYF
TRBV6-5,.,TRBJ2-2,.,TGTGCCAGCAGTTACTCGCGCTCGAACACCGGGGAGCTGTTTTTT,CASSYSRSNTGELFF
TRBV5-6,.,TRBJ2-7,.,TGTGCCAGCAGCTTGACAGGGTACGAGCAGTACTTC,CASSLTGYEQYF
TRBV7-9,.,TRBJ1-6,.,TGTGCCAGCAGCTTACCCAGGGAATCACCCCTCCACTTT,CASSLPRESPLHF
TRBV6-6,few,TRBJ1-1,.,TGTGCCAGCAGTTCCGGTATGAACACTGAAGCTTTCTTT,CASSSGMNTEAFF